The clone carrying this T cell receptor beta chain was seen a single time. No antigen is known for it. Clones were read by immunoSEQ multiplex PCR, and TCRdb kept only the in-frame ones, dropping some. The sample holds roughly 92,000 clones, 75% to 90% seen once. This sample was included in a study of radiotherapy plus CTLA-4 blockade in lung cancer. At the level of the study: Objective responses were documented in roughly 20% of patients, with disease control in roughly 34%. General study points: Radiotherapy was combined with ipilimumab, and tumor-derived TCR clones then expanded in blood.

J lost 6 bases, V lost 5 bases, and 7 bases had no gene match. Germline lookup yields CDR1 SGHNT and CDR2 YENEEA. CDR3 length equals 14 residues. V is TRBV11-3 and J is TRBJ2-3, with 8 bases lining up with TRBD2. This material consisted of peripheral blood, taken from a patient treated with radiotherapy plus ipilimumab. The TCR originated in a human donor with non-small cell lung cancer who had a partial response to radiotherapy plus ipilimumab. This CDR3 is CASSPGRVADTQYF. The CDR3 DNA follows: TGTGCCAGCAGCCCCGGGAGGGTTGCGGATACGCAGTATTTT.